Presented here are 5 T cell receptor beta chains from one specimen sequenced in a study of cytomegalovirus exposure and HLA in healthy donors. PCR employed 60 Vbeta and 13 Jbeta primers. Profiling relied on immunoSEQ multiplex PCR, and the TCRdb table lists in-frame clones only, not all of them. The sample holds about 99,000 clones, over 65% seen once. The sequenced sample was PBMCs. These receptors were collected from a man aged 40-49 years in good health and CMV-seronegative.

The CDR3 here is CASSVTSGRGTDTQYF. DNA of the CDR3: TGTGCCAGCAGTGTCACTAGCGGGAGGGGTACAGATACGCAGTATTTT. The rearrangement joins TRBV2 to TRBJ2-3, with 13 nucleotides matching TRBD2. V was clipped by 4 bases and J by 3 bases; unmatched bases: 4. The CDR3 contains 16 residues. Per germline, CDR1 SNHLY and CDR2 FYNNEI.

In DNA form, the CDR3 reads TGTGCCAGCAGTGAAGCGGCAGGGTACGTCGCAGATACGCAGTATTTT. Translation: CASSEAAGYVADTQYF. V usage is TRBV2 and J usage is TRBJ2-3, with D tentatively TRBD1 (5 bases). There are 16 residues in the CDR3. The germline gives CDR1 SNHLY, CDR2 FYNNEI. The V end lost 0 bases, the J end lost 4 bases, and 14 bases lay between the germline ends.

This chain joins TRBV5-1 and TRBJ1-1; 9 bases align to TRBD1. The germline V gene encodes CDR1 SGHRS and CDR2 YFSETQ. V shed 4 bases, J shed 0 bases, and the junction held 4 bases outside the gene matches. CDR3 length: 15 residues. CDR3 loop: CASSEGTGMNTEAFF. As DNA, the CDR3 is TGCGCCAGCAGCGAAGGGACAGGGATGAACACTGAAGCTTTCTTT.

The V gene is TRBV7-3, the J gene TRBJ1-1, with TRBD1 as a possible D gene (5 bases). The germline V gene encodes CDR1 SGHTA and CDR2 FQGTGA. V dropped 3 bases and J dropped 4 bases, with 9 bases sitting between them. This CDR3 has 13 amino acids. CDR3 in amino acids: CASSLRGGTEAFF. The CDR3 nucleotides are TGTGCCAGCAGCTTGCGGGGGGGCACTGAAGCTTTCTTT. The entire variable domain, with the rest obtained from reference TRBV7-3 and TRBJ1-1, is as follows: GAGVSQTPSNKVTEKGKYVELRCDPISGHTALYWYRQSLGQGPEFLIYFQGTGAADDSGLPNDRFFAVRPEGSVSTLKIQRTERGDSAVYLCASSLRGGTEAFFGQGTRLTVV.

V gene TRBV2 combines with J gene TRBJ2-7; the match to TRBD1 covers 8 bases. Per the germline V gene, CDR1 is SNHLY and CDR2 is FYNNEI. The CDR3 runs to 13 residues. The V segment lost 5 bases and the J segment 5 bases; nucleotides outside the gene matches: 5. This chain's CDR3 is CASSTGTGHEQYF. CDR3 nucleotide sequence: TGTGCCAGCAGTACGGGGACAGGTCACGAGCAGTACTTC. The full variable domain, its missing parts supplied by reference TRBV2 and TRBJ2-7, is EPEVTQTPSHQVTQMGQEVILRCVPISNHLYFYWYRQILGQKVEFLVSFYNNEISEKSEIFDDQFSVERPDGSNFTLKIRSTKLEDSAMYFCASSTGTGHEQYFGPGTRLTVT.